The 16 T cell receptor beta chains below come from one sample, sequenced in a study of blood T cell repertoires in COVID-19. Assay: immunoSEQ multiplex PCR; the TCRdb copy retains only in-frame clones and omits some. Among roughly 88,000 clones listed, around 75% were seen once. The sequenced sample was peripheral blood. These receptors were collected from a woman at least 80 years old with active or convalescent COVID-19.

This chain joins TRBV19 and TRBJ2-1, with D tentatively TRBD2 (5 bases). The ends were cut back, 0 bases at V and 3 bases at J, with 21 bases in the middle. CDR3 size: 19 residues. Per the germline V gene, CDR1 is LNHDA and CDR2 is SQIVND (reference sequence). The DNA for the CDR3 is TGTGCCAGTAGTATAGATCTTGCGGGTAAAAGTGCTGGCTACAATGAGCAGTTCTTC. It yields the protein CASSIDLAGKSAGYNEQFF.

The CDR3 here is CAWSSGLAPYF. The CDR3, as DNA: TGTGCCTGGAGTTCCGGACTAGCTCCGTACTTC. This chain uses TRBV30 with TRBJ2-7; 8 positions agree with TRBD2. Germline CDR1 reads GTSNPN; CDR2 reads SVGIG (reference sequence). The CDR3 spans 11 residues. Trimming cost V 2 bases and J 12 bases; bases outside gene matches: 6.

In its sample, this clone was seen a few times. V and J are TRBV28 and TRBJ2-1; D may be TRBD2 (5 bases). The CDR3 consists of 12 residues. V lost 6 bases and J lost 14, with 17 bases in between. Germline V CDR1 and CDR2: MDHEN, SYDVKM. The DNA of the CDR3 is TGTGCCAGCAGCCCAAATACACTCGGGGAGTTCTTC. Its translation: CASSPNTLGEFF.

The chain is built from TRBV19 and TRBJ1-5; the D gene is possibly TRBD1 (5 bases). Looked up from germline, CDR1 is LNHDA and CDR2 is SQIVND (reference sequence). There are 14 residues in the CDR3. V was trimmed by 5 bases and J by 5 bases, leaving 13 bases between them. The CDR3 nucleotides are TGTGCCAGTAGTTTAGGGACGGGGGATCAGCCCCAGCATTTT. Its translation: CASSLGTGDQPQHF.

This clone was observed a single time. This rearrangement joins TRBV10-3 to TRBJ2-7, with no clear D. Deletions cut 0 bases from V and 1 base from J, with 7 bases between. CDR3 size: 14 residues. Looked up from germline, CDR1 is ENHRY and CDR2 is SYGVKD. In nucleotides, the CDR3 is TGTGCCATCAGTGAGTCAACCGGGTCCTACGAGCAGTACTTC. The encoded protein is CAISESTGSYEQYF.

The V and J genes are TRBV4-1 and TRBJ1-4, with D possibly matching TRBD1 (6 bases). V dropped 0 bases and J dropped 6 bases, with 14 bases sitting between them. Per the germline V gene, CDR1 is MGHRA and CDR2 is YSYEKL. The CDR3 totals 16 residues. CDR3 sequence: CASSQDRGTSDEKLFF. For the CDR3, the DNA is TGCGCCAGCAGCCAAGATAGGGGGACATCCGATGAAAAACTGTTTTTT.

The chain recombines TRBV4-1 with TRBJ2-3; weak D call: TRBD1 (5 bases). The germline CDR1 and CDR2 sequences are MGHRA and YSYEKL. The CDR3 covers 17 residues. Trimming cost V 4 bases and J 3 bases, with 20 bases left between them. The CDR3 sequence: CASSPNQDIRLTDTQYF. The CDR3 DNA reads TGCGCCAGCAGCCCCAACCAGGACATAAGACTTACAGATACGCAGTATTTT.

There are a few counts of this clone. The gene calls are TRBV7-2 and TRBJ2-5; 10 nucleotides match TRBD1. With V trimmed by 3 bases and J by 5 bases, 3 bases remained unmatched. Germline V CDR1 and CDR2: SGHTA, FQGNSA. The CDR3 sequence is 14 residues long. CDR3 in DNA: TGTGCCAGCAGCTTGGGACAGGGGCCTGAGACCCAGTACTTC. Protein sequence: CASSLGQGPETQYF.

J is TRBJ2-7 and V is TRBV14; unclear D gene. Trimming took off 0 bases at V and 1 base at J, with 10 bases between the two ends. The length of the CDR3 is 15 residues. Germline loops: CDR1 SGHDN, CDR2 FVKESK. CDR3 sequence: CASSQDRGASYEQYF. CDR3 DNA: TGTGCCAGCAGCCAAGATCGAGGCGCGTCCTACGAGCAGTACTTC.

CDR3 sequence: CASTIGQLNSPLHF. DNA for the CDR3: TGTGCCAGTACTATTGGACAGCTTAATTCACCCCTCCACTTT. This chain uses TRBV19 with TRBJ1-6; maybe TRBD1 (6 bases). The V and J ends lost 7 bases and 6 bases respectively, with 13 bases between them. This CDR3 comprises 14 residues. Germline CDR1 is LNHDA and CDR2 is SQIVND (reference sequence).

The genes are TRBV5-4 and TRBJ2-7; TRBD2 matches at 7 bases. Germline-derived CDR1 and CDR2 are SGHNT and YYREEE (reference sequence). The ends lost 4 bases at V and 3 bases at J; junction bases unmatched: 10. The length of the CDR3 is 15 residues. The CDR3 spells CASSPEGWEGYEQYF. The CDR3 DNA sequence: TGTGCCAGCAGCCCCGAGGGGTGGGAGGGCTACGAGCAGTACTTC.

The V and J genes are TRBV28 and TRBJ2-7, with 9 nucleotides matching TRBD2. The ends lost 8 bases at V and 0 bases at J; junction bases unmatched: 5. The germline gives CDR1 MDHEN, CDR2 SYDVKM. The CDR3 is 14 residues long. The DNA of the CDR3 is TGTGCCAGCGAGAGCGGGGGGAGCTCCTACGAGCAGTACTTC. The encoded protein is CASESGGSSYEQYF.

J is TRBJ1-4 and V is TRBV25-1, with a weak D call TRBD1 (5 bases). Germline-derived CDR1 and CDR2 are MGHDK and SYGVNS. The ends were cut back, 4 bases at V and 6 bases at J, with 9 bases in the middle. The CDR3 runs 13 residues. In nucleotides, the CDR3 is TGTGCCAGCAGTGGCGGGGCTTATGAAAAACTGTTTTTT. Translation gives CASSGGAYEKLFF.

J is TRBJ1-1 and V is TRBV7-9; tentatively, D is TRBD1 (6 bases). The ends were cut back, 1 base at V and 2 bases at J, with 11 bases in the middle. The CDR3 loop spans 15 amino acids. Germline V gene sequence: CDR1 SEHNR, CDR2 FQNEAQ (reference sequence). CDR3 nucleotide sequence: TGTGCCAGCAGCTTAGTAGGGGGAGTAAACACTGAAGCTTTCTTT. The encoded protein is CASSLVGGVNTEAFF.

The chain is built from TRBV19 and TRBJ2-7; 8 bases align to TRBD2. Germline V lookup: CDR1 LNHDA, CDR2 SQIVND (reference sequence). The CDR3 is made up of 13 amino acids. V was pared by 5 bases and J by 2 bases, with 2 bases of the junction left unmatched. The CDR3: CASSASGPYEQYF. DNA of the CDR3: TGTGCCAGTAGTGCTAGCGGGCCCTACGAGCAGTACTTC.

CDR3: CASSLGRLAGGNNEQFF. Written as DNA, the CDR3 is TGTGCCAGCAGCTTAGGCCGACTAGCGGGGGGGAACAATGAGCAGTTCTTC. The rearrangement links TRBV11-3 to TRBJ2-1; TRBD2 aligns across 14 bases. The CDR3 is 17 residues long. V was clipped by 1 base and J by 5 bases; unmatched bases: 4. Germline loops: CDR1 SGHNT, CDR2 YENEEA.